The T cell receptor beta chain under discussion was sequenced for a study of blood T cell repertoires in COVID-19. The table came from immunoSEQ multiplex PCR; TCRdb's copy has only in-frame clones and leaves some out. The table lists 220,000 or so clones, roughly 84% of them singletons. The CDR3 extends over 16 amino acids. The germline CDR1 and CDR2 sequences are SGHNT and YENEEA. V was pared by 5 bases and J by 8 bases, with 13 bases of the junction left unmatched. What was sequenced was PBMCs or T cells enriched from blood (not recorded which). This sequence originates from a woman in her thirties or forties who had recovered from COVID-19. The chain uses TRBV11-3 and TRBJ1-4; 8 nucleotides match TRBD1. CDR3 in amino acids: CASSAVWTGKNEKLFF. The CDR3, as DNA: TGTGCCAGCAGCGCCGTCTGGACAGGGAAAAACGAAAAACTGTTTTTT.